The 4 T cell receptor beta chains listed next were all sequenced from one sample in a study of Ad26.COV2.S vaccination and SARS-CoV-2 variants (dated by TCRdb to the early 2020s). The library was made by the immunoSEQ multiplex PCR assay. The source is immuneACCESS, and TCRdb retained only in-frame sequences with V and J called. Part of the clones is not carried over; for the studies checked, unresolved V genes explain less than half of this, and the remainder is unexplained. The sample data list 440,000 or so clones, and about 90% of these were observed just once. Around 4.5% of the sample belongs to the ten largest clones. The treatment or condition label on this specimen signifies: about 20 received Ad26.COV2.S at low or high dose, single or two shots; a few received placebo; per-sample allocation not given. Repertoires of vaccine and placebo recipients were sequenced from samples taken on day 63 after the first injection.

The starting material was peripheral blood, obtained in a trial of Ad26.COV2.S vaccine versus placebo. The receptor source for this set is a person between 18 and 65 years old who received the Ad26.COV2.S COVID-19 vaccine or a placebo.

The chain uses TRBV5-1 and TRBJ2-1; D is perhaps TRBD1 (7 bases). Trimming took 0 bases from V and 3 from J, leaving 13 bases between them. Germline CDR1 is SGHRS and CDR2 is YFSETQ. The CDR3 has 16 residues. The CDR3 here is CASSLAGGGNYNEQFF. CDR3 in DNA: TGCGCCAGCAGCTTGGCCGGAGGGGGCAACTACAATGAGCAGTTCTTC.

A remark on this clone: The same CDR3 arises from other DNA sequences in this sample as well. This chain joins TRBV19 and TRBJ2-7; TRBD2 aligns across 7 bases. V shed 3 bases, J shed 2 bases, and the junction held 4 bases outside the gene matches. CDR1 is LNHDA and CDR2 is SQIVND in the germline V gene (reference sequence). This CDR3 contains 14 residues. The CDR3 sequence is CASSIGGGTYEQYF. CDR3 sequence (DNA): TGTGCCAGTAGTATTGGCGGGGGAACCTACGAGCAGTACTTC.

CDR3 nucleotides: TGTGCCATCAGTGACAGGGAGGGTGGCTACACCTTC. Protein product: CAISDREGGYTF. The gene calls are TRBV10-3 and TRBJ1-2; a weak D match, TRBD1 (5 bases). This CDR3 spans 12 amino acids. Trimming shortened V by 3 bases and J by 7 bases, and 9 bases separated the two germline ends. Germline V gene sequence: CDR1 ENHRY, CDR2 SYGVKD.

The rearrangement joins TRBV15 to TRBJ2-7, with 7 bases fitting TRBD2. The CDR3 consists of 16 residues. CDR1 is LNHNV, CDR2 YYDKDF, per germline (reference sequence). V was pared by 1 base and J by 2 bases, with 8 bases of the junction left unmatched. The CDR3 nucleotides read TGTGCCACCAGCAGAGGGGATGCGGGAGTCCCCTACGAGCAGTACTTC. Its protein is CATSRGDAGVPYEQYF. The variable domain in full, completed from reference TRBV15 and TRBJ2-7, reads DAMVIQNPRYQVTQFGKPVTLSCSQTLNHNVMYWYQQKSSQAPKLLFHYYDKDFNNEADTPDNFQSRRPNTSFCFLDIRSPGLGDTAMYLCATSRGDAGVPYEQYFGPGTRLTVT.